One and the same sample provided the 25 T cell receptor beta chains below, sequenced in a study of shared clonotypes between healthy human individuals. Clones were read by immunoSEQ multiplex PCR, and TCRdb kept only the in-frame ones, dropping some. The table has 550,000 to 800,000 clones, about 74% seen once; the top ten hold about 1.7%. Input material: memory CD4+ T cells sorted from blood. Subset meaning: CD45RA-negative fraction. The receptors come from a young woman in good health.

As DNA, the CDR3 is TGCGCCAGCAGGGGGCCCAGCGCTGGGGCCTACAATGAGCAGTTCTTC. Protein sequence: CASRGPSAGAYNEQFF. The J gene is TRBJ2-1, the V gene TRBV10-1; TRBD1 is a possible D gene (5 bases). With 6 bases removed from V and 2 bases from J, the gap between germline ends came to 17 bases. Germline CDR1 is WNHNN and CDR2 is SYGVQD (reference sequence). The CDR3 is 16 residues long.

The chain couples TRBV29-1 to TRBJ2-2; D is perhaps TRBD2 (5 bases). Trimming left V 7 bases short and J 5 bases short, with 20 bases between. CDR3 length: 15 residues. The germline V gene encodes CDR1 SQVTM and CDR2 ANQGSEA. CDR3 sequence: CSGRGEGVGTGELFF. DNA of the CDR3: TGCAGCGGCCGAGGTGAGGGAGTCGGGACCGGGGAGCTGTTTTTT.

This rearrangement joins TRBV4-2 to TRBJ2-2; D is possibly TRBD2 (6 bases). CDR3 size: 18 residues. CDR1 is LGHNA, CDR2 YNFKEQ, per germline. V dropped 1 base and J dropped 3 bases, with 18 bases sitting between them. DNA of the CDR3: TGTGCCAGCAGCCAAGCGGTCCGGGGGACGCTGGACACCGGGGAGCTGTTTTTT. Protein: CASSQAVRGTLDTGELFF.

This rearrangement joins TRBV28 to TRBJ2-7; no firm D call. Trimming removed 4 bases at V and 7 bases at J, with 11 bases between. Looked up from germline, CDR1 is MDHEN and CDR2 is SYDVKM. This CDR3 is built from 12 residues. The chain's CDR3 is CASSSSFGEQYF. The CDR3 DNA reads as TGTGCCAGCAGTTCATCTTTCGGGGAGCAGTACTTC.

V gene TRBV5-1 combines with J gene TRBJ2-5, with 9 nucleotides matching TRBD1. The CDR3 spans 14 residues. V shed 0 bases and J 4 bases; nucleotides not matched to a gene: 1. CDR1 SGHRS and CDR2 YFSETQ come from the germline V gene. This chain's CDR3 is CASSLGQGVETQYF. The CDR3 DNA reads TGCGCCAGCAGCTTGGGACAGGGGGTAGAGACCCAGTACTTC.

The rearrangement links TRBV5-4 to TRBJ1-4; 7 positions agree with TRBD1. V lost 4 bases and J lost 8; bases outside the gene matches: 11. Germline-derived CDR1 and CDR2 are SGHNT and YYREEE (reference sequence). This CDR3 region has 15 residues. The CDR3 DNA is TGTGCCAGCAGCGACTCACCCACAGGGGAGGAAAAACTGTTTTTT. It encodes CASSDSPTGEEKLFF.

The chain is built from TRBV27 and TRBJ1-3, with D perhaps TRBD1 (5 bases). With 3 bases removed from V and 4 bases from J, the gap between germline ends came to 10 bases. The V gene's germline CDR1 is MNHEY and CDR2 SMNVEV (reference sequence). This CDR3 is built from 14 residues. This CDR3 is CASSLRGLGNTIYF. The CDR3 DNA sequence: TGTGCCAGCAGTTTGAGGGGTTTAGGAAACACCATATATTTT.

The CDR3 spells CASSLKSGRVVETQYF. The DNA of the CDR3 is TGTGCCAGCAGCTTGAAGAGCGGGAGAGTCGTAGAGACCCAGTACTTC. This chain connects TRBV5-4 to TRBJ2-5; 8 bases fit TRBD2. Trimming at V came to 1 base and at J to 4 bases, leaving 9 bases not matched to a gene. Germline V gene sequence: CDR1 SGHNT, CDR2 YYREEE (reference sequence). The CDR3 length is 16 residues.

Here the CDR3 DNA reads TGTGCCAGCTCAACCGGGACAGGGAATTTCTATGGCTACACCTTC. This translates into CASSTGTGNFYGYTF. The chain uses TRBV18 and TRBJ1-2, with 9 bases fitting TRBD1. The CDR3 consists of 15 residues. The germline V gene has CDR1 KGHSH and CDR2 LQKENI. V lost 5 bases, J lost 4 bases, and 8 bases stayed unmatched.

This clone was seen just once. This chain joins TRBV19 and TRBJ1-1; D remains unclear. Germline V gene lookup returns CDR1 LNHDA and CDR2 SQIVND (reference sequence). CDR3 length equals 15 residues. V shed 2 bases and J shed 0 bases, with 10 bases lying between them. CDR3 amino acids: CASSISKVMNTEAFF. The CDR3 coding sequence is TGTGCCAGTAGTATATCGAAGGTCATGAACACTGAAGCTTTCTTT.

This chain links TRBV6-6 with TRBJ2-1; D not certain. The CDR3 is made up of 12 amino acids. V was pared by 2 bases and J by 7 bases, with 6 bases between. The germline gives CDR1 MNHNY, CDR2 SVGAGI (reference sequence). This CDR3 is CASSYKENEQFF. The DNA for the CDR3 is TGTGCCAGCAGTTACAAGGAGAATGAGCAGTTCTTC.

The sample holds a few counts of this clone. V is TRBV2 and J is TRBJ2-1; D is unresolved. This CDR3 has 12 amino acids. The germline CDR1 and CDR2 sequences are SNHLY and FYNNEI. Trimming stripped 6 bases from V and 7 bases from J, with 10 bases between. CDR3: CASSELNNEQFF. For the CDR3, the DNA is TGTGCCAGCAGCGAACTCAATAATGAGCAGTTCTTC.

The chain couples TRBV25-1 to TRBJ1-5; D remains ambiguous. Germline values: CDR1 MGHDK, CDR2 SYGVNS. This CDR3 is 13 amino acids long. V was shortened by 5 bases and J by 3 bases, with 8 bases between the two germline ends. In DNA form, the CDR3 reads TGTGCCAGCAGTACCGGAAACAATCAGCCCCAGCATTTT. This encodes CASSTGNNQPQHF.

About this clone: A much larger clone lies a single base off, so this may be a read error. The CDR3 here is CASSSSGYGYTF. Written as DNA, the CDR3 is TGTGCCAGCAGTTCGTCGGGGTATGGCTACACCTTC. The chain is built from TRBV28 and TRBJ1-2; D is uncertain. The germline V and J ends were trimmed by 4 bases and 5 bases, with 8 bases remaining between them. The CDR3 covers 12 residues. Germline CDR1 MDHEN, CDR2 SYDVKM.

J is TRBJ2-5 and V is TRBV5-4, with TRBD2 matching over 8 bases. The germline CDR1 and CDR2 sequences are SGHNT and YYREEE (reference sequence). The CDR3 has 15 residues. V lost 4 bases to trimming and J lost 3 bases; unmatched junction nucleotides: 8. The CDR3 sequence is CASSPGRRGEETQYF. Here the CDR3 DNA reads TGTGCCAGCAGCCCCGGGAGGCGGGGGGAAGAGACCCAGTACTTC.

This chain connects TRBV4-1 to TRBJ1-1; D is undetermined. The CDR3 is made up of 14 amino acids. Trimming removed 2 bases from V and 2 bases from J, with 9 bases in between. Germline loops: CDR1 MGHRA, CDR2 YSYEKL. The CDR3, as DNA: TGCGCCAGCAGCCAACAAAAACGTAACACTGAAGCTTTCTTT. Translation: CASSQQKRNTEAFF.

The DNA of the CDR3 is TGCGCCAGCCAACGAACCCCCGGGACAATCAAAGCGAATGAGCAGTTCTTC. It translates to CASQRTPGTIKANEQFF. V usage is TRBV5-1 and J usage is TRBJ2-1; a possible D gene is TRBD1 (6 bases). CDR1 is SGHRS and CDR2 is YFSETQ in the germline V gene. Trimming removed 7 bases at V and 7 bases at J, with 27 bases between. The CDR3 has 17 residues. Variable domain in full (rest from reference TRBV5-1 and TRBJ2-1): KAGVTQTPRYLIKTRGQQVTLSCSPISGHRSVSWYQQTPGQGLQFLFEYFSETQRNKGNFPGRFSGRQFSNSRSEMNVSTLELGDSALYLCASQRTPGTIKANEQFFGPGTRLTVL.

In this sample, this clone turned up a few times. The chain couples TRBV5-3 to TRBJ1-2, with D possibly matching TRBD1 (6 bases). TRBV5-3 is recorded as an ORF, its role being uncertain. The CDR3 loop spans 18 amino acids. Trimming pared 0 bases from V and 7 bases from J, leaving 25 bases between. CDR3 in DNA: TGTGCCAGAAGCTTGGGAGGGCCAGGGGCACTTGACACCCGTGGCTACACCTTC. It codes for CARSLGGPGALDTRGYTF.

This chain connects TRBV9 to TRBJ2-3, with D tentatively TRBD1 (5 bases). The CDR3 totals 14 residues. V lost 3 bases to trimming and J lost 3 bases, with 11 bases between them. Per germline, CDR1 SGDLS and CDR2 YYNGEE. This chain's CDR3 is CASSDRQFTDTQYF. The DNA for the CDR3 is TGTGCCAGCAGCGACCGACAGTTTACAGATACGCAGTATTTT.

J is TRBJ2-7 and V is TRBV7-2; 8 nucleotides line up with TRBD2. In germline, CDR1 is SGHTA, CDR2 FQGNSA. The CDR3 has 15 amino acids. V lost 5 bases and J lost 2; bases outside the gene matches: 8. This CDR3 is CASSPGGREPYEQYF. For the CDR3, the DNA is TGTGCCAGCAGCCCGGGGGGGCGGGAGCCCTACGAGCAGTACTTC.

The CDR3 sequence is CASRGDRTPNQPQHF. Written as DNA, the CDR3 is TGTGCCAGCAGAGGGGACCGTACACCCAATCAGCCCCAGCATTTT. The chain has TRBV2 and TRBJ1-5; TRBD1 might be the D (5 bases). Germline-derived CDR1 and CDR2 are SNHLY and FYNNEI. Trimming removed 6 bases from V and 3 bases from J, with 15 bases in between. The length of the CDR3 is 15 residues.

J is TRBJ1-1 and V is TRBV6-6, with 11 nucleotides matching TRBD1. From germline, CDR1 is MNHNY and CDR2 SVGAGI (reference sequence). The length of the CDR3 is 16 residues. Trimming removed 5 bases from V and 3 bases from J; junction bases left unmatched: 8. The CDR3 coding sequence is TGTGCCAGCAGTCTACCTCCGGGACAGGGGGACACTGAAGCTTTCTTT. Its protein is CASSLPPGQGDTEAFF.

This clone showed up just once. V is TRBV14 and J is TRBJ1-1, with D maybe TRBD1 (5 bases). Germline V gene sequence: CDR1 SGHDN, CDR2 FVKESK. V gave up 2 bases and J gave up 6 bases, with 13 bases separating them. This CDR3 is 14 amino acids long. CDR3 region: CASSQFQGGPEAFF. In DNA, the CDR3 is TGTGCCAGCAGCCAATTTCAGGGCGGCCCTGAAGCTTTCTTT.

This chain joins TRBV30 and TRBJ2-1; the D is unclear. CDR3 length: 13 amino acids. Trimming cost V 4 bases and J 2 bases, with 9 bases left between them. The germline gives CDR1 GTSNPN, CDR2 SVGIG (reference sequence). This chain's CDR3 is CAWNGGTYNEQFF. The CDR3 region has the DNA TGTGCCTGGAATGGCGGAACCTACAATGAGCAGTTCTTC.

The chain recombines TRBV19 with TRBJ1-5; 8 bases align to TRBD1. This CDR3 is built from 13 residues. J gave up 2 bases and V 10 bases, and 4 bases lay outside the gene matches. Germline loops: CDR1 LNHDA, CDR2 SQIVND (reference sequence). The CDR3 spells CATTDRGNQPQHF. CDR3 in DNA: TGTGCCACCACGGACAGGGGCAATCAGCCCCAGCATTTT.